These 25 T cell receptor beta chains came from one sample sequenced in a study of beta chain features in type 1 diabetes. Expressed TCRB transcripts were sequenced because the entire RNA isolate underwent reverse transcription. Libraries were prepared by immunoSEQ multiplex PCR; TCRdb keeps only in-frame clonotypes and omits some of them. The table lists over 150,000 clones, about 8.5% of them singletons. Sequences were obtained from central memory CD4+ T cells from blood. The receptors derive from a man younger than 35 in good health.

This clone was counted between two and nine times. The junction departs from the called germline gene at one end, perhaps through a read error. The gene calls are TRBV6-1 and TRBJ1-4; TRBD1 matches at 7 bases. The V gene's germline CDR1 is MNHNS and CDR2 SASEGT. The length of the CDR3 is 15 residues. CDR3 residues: CASSAQPGQPGRPFF. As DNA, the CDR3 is TGTGCCAGCAGTGCCCAACCGGGACAGCCGGGCCGACCTTTCTTT.

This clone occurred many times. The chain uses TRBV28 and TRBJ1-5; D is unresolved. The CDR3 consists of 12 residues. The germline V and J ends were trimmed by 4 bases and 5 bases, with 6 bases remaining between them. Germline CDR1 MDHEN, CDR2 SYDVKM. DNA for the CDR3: TGTGCCAGCAGTTCCCGGGATCAGCCCCAGCATTTT. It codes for CASSSRDQPQHF.

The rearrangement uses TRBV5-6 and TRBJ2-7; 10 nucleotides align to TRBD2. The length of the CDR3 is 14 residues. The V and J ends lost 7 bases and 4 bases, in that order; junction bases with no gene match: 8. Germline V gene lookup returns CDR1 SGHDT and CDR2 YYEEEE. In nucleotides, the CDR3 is TGTGCCAGCCAAAAGCGGGAGGGTGGGTACGAGCAGTACTTC. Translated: CASQKREGGYEQYF.

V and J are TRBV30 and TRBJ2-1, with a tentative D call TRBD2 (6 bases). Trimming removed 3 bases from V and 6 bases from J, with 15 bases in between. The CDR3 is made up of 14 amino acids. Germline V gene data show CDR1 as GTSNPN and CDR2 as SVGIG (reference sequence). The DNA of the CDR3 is TGTGCCTGGAGGGGGGGTATCTCCACCAATGAGCAGTTCTTC. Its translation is CAWRGGISTNEQFF.

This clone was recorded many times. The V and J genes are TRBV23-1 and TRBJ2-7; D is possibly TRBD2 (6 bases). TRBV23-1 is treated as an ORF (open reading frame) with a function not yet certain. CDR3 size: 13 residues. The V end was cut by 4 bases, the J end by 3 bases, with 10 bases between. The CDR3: CASSRRAIYEQYF. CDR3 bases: TGCGCCAGCAGTCGGAGGGCTATCTACGAGCAGTACTTC.

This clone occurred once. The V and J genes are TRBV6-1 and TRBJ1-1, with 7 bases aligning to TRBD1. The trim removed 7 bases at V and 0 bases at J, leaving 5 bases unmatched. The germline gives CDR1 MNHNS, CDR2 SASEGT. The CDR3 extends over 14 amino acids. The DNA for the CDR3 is TGTGCCAGCAAAACAGACAGGGTGAACACTGAAGCTTTCTTT. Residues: CASKTDRVNTEAFF.

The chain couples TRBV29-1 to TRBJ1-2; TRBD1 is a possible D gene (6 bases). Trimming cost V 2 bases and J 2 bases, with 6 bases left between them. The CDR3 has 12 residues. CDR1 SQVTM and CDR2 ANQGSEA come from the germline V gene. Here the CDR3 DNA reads TGCAGCGTTGAAACAGGGAACTATGGCTACACCTTC. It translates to CSVETGNYGYTF.

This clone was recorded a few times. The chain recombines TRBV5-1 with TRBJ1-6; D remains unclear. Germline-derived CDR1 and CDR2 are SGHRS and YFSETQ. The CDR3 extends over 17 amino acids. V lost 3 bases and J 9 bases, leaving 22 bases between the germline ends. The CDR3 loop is CASSSARENRVGSPLHF. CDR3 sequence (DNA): TGCGCCAGCAGCTCGGCCCGGGAAAATAGGGTCGGTTCACCCCTCCACTTT.

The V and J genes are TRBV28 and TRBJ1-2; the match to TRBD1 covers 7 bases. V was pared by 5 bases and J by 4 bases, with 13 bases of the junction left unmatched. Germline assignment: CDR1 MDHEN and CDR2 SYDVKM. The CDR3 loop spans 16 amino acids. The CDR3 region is CASSGSGQDNAYGYTF. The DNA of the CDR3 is TGTGCCAGCAGTGGAAGTGGACAGGATAACGCCTATGGCTACACCTTC.

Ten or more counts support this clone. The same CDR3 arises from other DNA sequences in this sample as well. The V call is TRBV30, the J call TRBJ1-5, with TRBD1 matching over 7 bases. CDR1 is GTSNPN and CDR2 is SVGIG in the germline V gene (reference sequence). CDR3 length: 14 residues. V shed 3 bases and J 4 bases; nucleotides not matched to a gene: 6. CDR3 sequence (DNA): TGTGCCTGGAGCCCGGGACAGCTGAATCAGCCCCAGCATTTT. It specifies CAWSPGQLNQPQHF.

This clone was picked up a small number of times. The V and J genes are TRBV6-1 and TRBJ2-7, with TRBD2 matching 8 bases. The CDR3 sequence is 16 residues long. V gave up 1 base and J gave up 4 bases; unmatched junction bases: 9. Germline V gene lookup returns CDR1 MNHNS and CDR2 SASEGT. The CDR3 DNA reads TGTGCCAGCAGTGAAGGGGAACCAACTAGCGGTTACGAGCAGTACTTC. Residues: CASSEGEPTSGYEQYF.

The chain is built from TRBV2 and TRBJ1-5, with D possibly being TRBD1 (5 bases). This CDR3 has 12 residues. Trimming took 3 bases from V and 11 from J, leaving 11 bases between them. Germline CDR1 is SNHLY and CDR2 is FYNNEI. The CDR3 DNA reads TGTGCCAGCAGTGACGGGGGAAGAGCCCAGCATTTT. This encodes CASSDGGRAQHF.

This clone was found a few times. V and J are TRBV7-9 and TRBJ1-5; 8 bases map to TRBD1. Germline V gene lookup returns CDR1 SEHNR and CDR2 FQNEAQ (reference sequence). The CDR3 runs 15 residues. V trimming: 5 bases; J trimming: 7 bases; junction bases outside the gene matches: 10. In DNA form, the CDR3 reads TGTGCCAGCAGCAAAATAGGACAGGGTGACCAGCCCCAGCATTTT. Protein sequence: CASSKIGQGDQPQHF.

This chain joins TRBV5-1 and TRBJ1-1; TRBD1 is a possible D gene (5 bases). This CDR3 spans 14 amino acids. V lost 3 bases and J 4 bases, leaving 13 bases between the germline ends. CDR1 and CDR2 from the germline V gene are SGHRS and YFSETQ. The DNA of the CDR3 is TGCGCCAGCAGCTGGACCCAGGGTGGCACTGAAGCTTTCTTT. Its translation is CASSWTQGGTEAFF.

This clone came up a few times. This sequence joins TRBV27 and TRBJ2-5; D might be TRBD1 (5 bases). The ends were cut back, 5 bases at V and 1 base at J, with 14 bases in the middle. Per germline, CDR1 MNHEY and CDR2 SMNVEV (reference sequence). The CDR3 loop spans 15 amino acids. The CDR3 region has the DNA TGTGCCAGCAGTCCCAACCCGACAGTCCAAGAGACCCAGTACTTC. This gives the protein CASSPNPTVQETQYF.

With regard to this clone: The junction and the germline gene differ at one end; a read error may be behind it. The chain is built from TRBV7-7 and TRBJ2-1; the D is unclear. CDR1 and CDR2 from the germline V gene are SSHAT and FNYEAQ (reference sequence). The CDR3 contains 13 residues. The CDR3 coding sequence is TGTGCTAGCAGCTTAGGCAGGTACAATGAGCAGTTCTTC. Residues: CASSLGRYNEQFF.

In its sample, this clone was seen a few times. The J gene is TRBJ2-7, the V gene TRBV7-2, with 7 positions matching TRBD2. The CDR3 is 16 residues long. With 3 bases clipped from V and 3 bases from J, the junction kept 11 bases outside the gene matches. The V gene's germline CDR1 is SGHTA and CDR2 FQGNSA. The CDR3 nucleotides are TGTGCCAGCAGCTTGGTTGGCGGGAGAGTGGTCTACGAGCAGTACTTC. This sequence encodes CASSLVGGRVVYEQYF.

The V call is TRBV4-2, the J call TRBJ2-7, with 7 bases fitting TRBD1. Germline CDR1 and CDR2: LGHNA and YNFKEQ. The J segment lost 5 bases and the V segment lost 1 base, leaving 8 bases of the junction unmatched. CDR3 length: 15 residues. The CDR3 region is CASSQVDRDIDEQYF. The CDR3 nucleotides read TGTGCCAGCAGCCAAGTCGACAGGGATATCGACGAGCAGTACTTC.

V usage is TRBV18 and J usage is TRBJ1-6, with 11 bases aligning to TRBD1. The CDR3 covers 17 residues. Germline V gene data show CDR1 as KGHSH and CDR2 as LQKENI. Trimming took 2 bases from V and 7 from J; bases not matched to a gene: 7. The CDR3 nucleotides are TGTGCCAGCTCACCAGTCGGGACAGGGGGGAAGAATTCACCCCTCCACTTT. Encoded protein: CASSPVGTGGKNSPLHF.

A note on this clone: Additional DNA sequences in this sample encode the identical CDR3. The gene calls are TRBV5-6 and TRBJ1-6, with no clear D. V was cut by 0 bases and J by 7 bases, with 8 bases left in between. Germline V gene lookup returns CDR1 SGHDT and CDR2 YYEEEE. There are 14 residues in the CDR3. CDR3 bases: TGTGCCAGCAGCTTGGGGCAGGCAAATTCACCCCTCCACTTT. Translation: CASSLGQANSPLHF.

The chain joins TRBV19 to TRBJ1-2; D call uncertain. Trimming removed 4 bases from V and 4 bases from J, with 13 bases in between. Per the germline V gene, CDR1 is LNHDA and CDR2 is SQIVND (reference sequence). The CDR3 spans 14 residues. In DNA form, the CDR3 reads TGTGCCAGTAGTACTCCCGGGGTCGGCTATGGCTACACCTTC. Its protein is CASSTPGVGYGYTF.

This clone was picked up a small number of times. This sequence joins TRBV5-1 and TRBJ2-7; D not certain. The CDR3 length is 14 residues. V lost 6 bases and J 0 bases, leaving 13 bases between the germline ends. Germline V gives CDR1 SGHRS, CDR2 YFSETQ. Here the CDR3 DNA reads TGCGCCAGCATATCCCCCCGGAGCTCCTACGAGCAGTACTTC. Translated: CASISPRSSYEQYF.

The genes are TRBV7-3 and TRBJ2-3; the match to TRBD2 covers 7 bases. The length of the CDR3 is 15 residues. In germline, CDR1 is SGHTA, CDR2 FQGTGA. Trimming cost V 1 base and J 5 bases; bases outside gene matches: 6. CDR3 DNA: TGTGCCAGCAGCTTAATAGCGGGCCCGGGAGATACGCAGTATTTT. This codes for CASSLIAGPGDTQYF.

The CDR3 sequence is CASSYYRGQYF. The DNA of the CDR3 is TGTGCCAGCAGTTATTACAGGGGGCAGTACTTC. The V and J genes are TRBV2 and TRBJ2-7; TRBD1 matches 7 bases. The germline V gene has CDR1 SNHLY and CDR2 FYNNEI. The CDR3 length is 11 residues. V was clipped by 5 bases and J by 9 bases; unmatched bases: 4.

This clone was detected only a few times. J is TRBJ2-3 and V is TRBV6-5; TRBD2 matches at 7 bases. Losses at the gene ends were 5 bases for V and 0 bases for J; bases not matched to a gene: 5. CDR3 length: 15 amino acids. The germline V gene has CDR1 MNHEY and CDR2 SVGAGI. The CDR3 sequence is CASSGRRGSTDTQYF. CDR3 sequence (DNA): TGTGCCAGCAGTGGGCGGCGGGGGAGCACAGATACGCAGTATTTT.